The 29 T cell receptor beta chains reported below all come from one sample, sequenced in a study of T cell responses to AZD1222 COVID-19 vaccine. Produced via immunoSEQ multiplex PCR; TCRdb's table is partial and in-frame only. The sample contains about 79,000 clones, around 80% of which appear only once. The sample was peripheral blood, taken on day 0 of AZD1222 vaccination. The receptors derive from an adult in good health.

This clone occurred once. The chain is built from TRBV7-2 and TRBJ2-7, with TRBD2 matching over 8 bases. Trimming cost V 5 bases and J 5 bases; bases outside gene matches: 14. The germline V gene has CDR1 SGHTA and CDR2 FQGNSA. The CDR3 consists of 16 residues. The CDR3 sequence is CASSLGLARSRDEQYF. CDR3 DNA sequence: TGTGCCAGCAGCCTTGGACTAGCAAGGTCCCGTGACGAGCAGTACTTC.

This sequence joins TRBV5-1 and TRBJ2-3, with D perhaps given as TRBD1 or TRBD2 (6 bases each). CDR1 is SGHRS, CDR2 YFSETQ, per germline. Trimming pared 4 bases from V and 6 bases from J, leaving 15 bases between. The CDR3 spans 14 residues. CDR3 DNA: TGCGCCAGCAGCCCTGGAGGGGGGTCGGATACGCAGTATTTT. Protein sequence: CASSPGGGSDTQYF.

The CDR3 sequence is CASSYRESNEKLFF. The CDR3 coding sequence is TGTGCCAGCAGCTACAGGGAATCTAATGAAAAACTGTTTTTT. This chain joins TRBV7-9 and TRBJ1-4; TRBD1 is a possible D gene (6 bases). The CDR3 is made up of 14 amino acids. Deletions cut 4 bases from V and 3 bases from J, with 9 bases between. CDR1 is SEHNR and CDR2 is FQNEAQ in the germline V gene (reference sequence).

CDR3 loop: CASTAGTGGKETQYF. In DNA, the CDR3 is TGTGCCAGCACAGCCGGGACAGGGGGAAAAGAGACCCAGTACTTC. The chain has TRBV6-5 and TRBJ2-5; 11 positions agree with TRBD1. Per the germline V gene, CDR1 is MNHEY and CDR2 is SVGAGI. This CDR3 has 15 amino acids. The J segment lost 3 bases and the V segment lost 7 bases, leaving 7 bases of the junction unmatched.

The V gene is TRBV28, the J gene TRBJ1-4; a weak D match, TRBD1 (5 bases). The CDR3 contains 13 residues. Looked up from germline, CDR1 is MDHEN and CDR2 is SYDVKM. The V end lost 3 bases, the J end lost 8 bases, and 10 bases lay between the germline ends. In DNA, the CDR3 is TGTGCCAGCAGTTTGGGCAGGGAGGAAAAACTGTTTTTT. This encodes CASSLGREEKLFF.

This clone was recorded once. This rearrangement joins TRBV3-1 (or the pseudogene TRBV3-2) to TRBJ2-5, with 8 bases matching TRBD2. J gave up 1 base and V 3 bases, and 10 bases lay outside the gene matches. This CDR3 has 17 residues. The germline V gene has CDR1 LGHDT and CDR2 YNNKEL (reference sequence). The CDR3 here is CASSHRHPSGPQETQYF. In nucleotides, the CDR3 is TGTGCCAGCAGCCACCGACACCCTAGCGGGCCCCAAGAGACCCAGTACTTC.

V gene TRBV2 combines with J gene TRBJ1-6; D perhaps matches TRBD1 (6 bases). CDR1 and CDR2 (germline): SNHLY, FYNNEI. V was pared by 2 bases and J by 7 bases, with 12 bases between. The CDR3 runs 15 residues. CDR3 sequence reads: CASSETGSGNSPLHF. DNA of the CDR3: TGTGCCAGCAGTGAAACAGGGTCAGGGAATTCACCCCTCCACTTT.

This chain joins TRBV2 and TRBJ2-7, with D perhaps matching TRBD1 (5 bases). This CDR3 comprises 14 residues. The V gene's germline CDR1 is SNHLY and CDR2 FYNNEI. The V gene lost 0 bases and the J gene lost 7 bases, with 13 bases spanning the gap. CDR3: CASSEAGLNGEQYF. The CDR3 region has the DNA TGTGCCAGCAGTGAAGCGGGGCTAAACGGGGAGCAGTACTTC. The variable domain in full, completed from reference TRBV2 and TRBJ2-7, reads EPEVTQTPSHQVTQMGQEVILRCVPISNHLYFYWYRQILGQKVEFLVSFYNNEISEKSEIFDDQFSVERPDGSNFTLKIRSTKLEDSAMYFCASSEAGLNGEQYFGPGTRLTVT.

This sequence joins TRBV15 and TRBJ2-5; D not certain. The CDR3 is made up of 14 amino acids. Trimming shortened V by 0 bases and J by 2 bases, and 7 bases separated the two germline ends. Germline loops: CDR1 LNHNV, CDR2 YYDKDF (reference sequence). CDR3 sequence: CATSRDVGQETQYF. CDR3 DNA sequence: TGTGCCACCAGCAGAGACGTAGGGCAAGAGACCCAGTACTTC.

This clone came up a few times. The V and J genes are TRBV7-2 and TRBJ2-7; no clear D. Trimming took 5 bases from V and 5 from J, leaving 13 bases between them. The CDR3 is 13 amino acids. CDR1 and CDR2 from the germline V gene are SGHTA and FQGNSA. The CDR3 loop reads CASSPMLGDEQYF. CDR3 in DNA: TGTGCCAGCAGCCCGATGCTCGGAGACGAGCAGTACTTC.

V is TRBV11-2 and J is TRBJ1-1; 7 positions agree with TRBD1. This CDR3 is 13 amino acids long. Looked up from germline, CDR1 is SGHAT and CDR2 is FQNNGV. Trimming took 0 bases from V and 7 from J; bases not matched to a gene: 2. This CDR3 reads CASSLEGDSEAFF. Here the CDR3 DNA reads TGTGCCAGCAGCTTAGAGGGGGACAGTGAAGCTTTCTTT. Supplemented by reference TRBV11-2 and TRBJ1-1, the full variable domain reads EAGVAQSPRYKIIEKRQSVAFWCNPISGHATLYWYQQILGQGPKLLIQFQNNGVVDDSQLPKDRFSAERLKGVDSTLKIQPAKLEDSAVYLCASSLEGDSEAFFGQGTRLTVV.

The chain employs TRBV2 and TRBJ1-4, with 7 positions matching TRBD1. The V and J ends lost 2 bases and 8 bases, in that order; junction bases with no gene match: 8. The length of the CDR3 is 15 residues. Germline V gives CDR1 SNHLY, CDR2 FYNNEI. The CDR3 coding sequence is TGTGCCAGCAGTGAAAGCTGGGGAGGGGGCGAAAAACTGTTTTTT. It yields the protein CASSESWGGGEKLFF.

This clone was observed a few times. V usage is TRBV11-1 and J usage is TRBJ2-5; D ambiguous. The CDR3 is 13 amino acids. Germline CDR1 and CDR2: SGHAT and FQDESV (reference sequence). The germline V and J ends were trimmed by 2 bases and 3 bases, with 7 bases remaining between them. The DNA for the CDR3 is TGTGCCAGCAGCTTAAGGGATAAAGAGACCCAGTACTTC. It specifies CASSLRDKETQYF.

The chain carries TRBV3-1 (or the pseudogene TRBV3-2) and TRBJ2-7; TRBD2 matches at 7 bases. This CDR3 is 15 amino acids long. V lost 1 base to trimming and J lost 0 bases; unmatched junction nucleotides: 3. CDR1 and CDR2 (germline): LGHDT, YNNKEL (reference sequence). In DNA, the CDR3 is TGTGCCAGCAGCCAAGGGGGGGGAGGCTCCTACGAGCAGTACTTC. Its translation is CASSQGGGGSYEQYF.

Here the CDR3 DNA reads TGTGCCAGTACATCAGGGTTTAAACAGCCCCAGCATTTT. It encodes CASTSGFKQPQHF. The chain couples TRBV6-5 to TRBJ1-5, with D tentatively TRBD1 (5 bases). The CDR3 has 13 residues. CDR1 is MNHEY and CDR2 is SVGAGI in the germline V gene. Trimming took 9 bases from V and 7 from J, leaving 16 bases between them.

The gene calls are TRBV5-6 and TRBJ1-2; D remains ambiguous. V lost 1 base and J 7 bases, leaving 17 bases between the germline ends. CDR3 size: 15 residues. Germline CDR1 and CDR2: SGHDT and YYEEEE. In DNA, the CDR3 is TGTGCCAGCAGCTTGATGGCTCCGAGCTCTTCTGGCTACACCTTC. It yields the protein CASSLMAPSSSGYTF.

In its sample, this clone was seen once. The chain couples TRBV3-1 (or the pseudogene TRBV3-2) to TRBJ2-2, with 8 bases lining up with TRBD1. CDR1 LGHDT and CDR2 YNNKEL come from the germline V gene (reference sequence). V was pared by 5 bases and J by 7 bases, with 12 bases of the junction left unmatched. This CDR3 has 16 amino acids. For the CDR3, the DNA is TGTGCCAGCAGCGCAAGACCTGGACAGGGCAGCGGGGAGCTGTTTTTT. Translating it yields CASSARPGQGSGELFF.

The rearrangement uses TRBV10-3 and TRBJ1-1; no firm D call. The germline CDR1 and CDR2 sequences are ENHRY and SYGVKD. CDR3 size: 14 residues. Trimming left V 6 bases short and J 7 bases short, with 18 bases between. The CDR3 bases are TGTGCCATCAGAGACAACGTTCGGGGTATTGAAGCTTTCTTT. It codes for CAIRDNVRGIEAFF.

This chain joins TRBV11-2 and TRBJ2-7; 13 bases line up with TRBD2. The length of the CDR3 is 18 residues. CDR1 SGHAT and CDR2 FQNNGV come from the germline V gene. The trim removed 2 bases at V and 5 bases at J, leaving 12 bases unmatched. This CDR3 reads CASSLLLAGGPGVNEQYF. The CDR3 nucleotides read TGTGCCAGCAGCTTATTACTAGCGGGAGGGCCCGGAGTGAACGAGCAGTACTTC.

The chain is built from TRBV10-3 and TRBJ2-4; the D is unclear. The V end was cut by 4 bases, the J end by 3 bases, with 10 bases between. Germline CDR1 ENHRY, CDR2 SYGVKD. The length of the CDR3 is 14 residues. CDR3 DNA: TGTGCCATCAGTGCAAACGTCGACAAAAACATTCAGTACTTC. It encodes CAISANVDKNIQYF.

The rearrangement uses TRBV10-3 and TRBJ1-1; 10 bases map to TRBD1. Trimming cost V 5 bases and J 4 bases; bases outside gene matches: 10. This CDR3 is built from 16 residues. CDR1 is ENHRY, CDR2 SYGVKD, per germline. The CDR3 DNA sequence: TGTGCCATCAGTCCGACAGGGGGCGGGTTGGGCACTGAAGCTTTCTTT. This gives the protein CAISPTGGGLGTEAFF.

The rearrangement links TRBV4-1 to TRBJ1-5; D remains ambiguous. Trimming shortened V by 5 bases and J by 6 bases, and 14 bases separated the two germline ends. This CDR3 is built from 14 residues. The germline gives CDR1 MGHRA, CDR2 YSYEKL. The CDR3 loop is CASSKEKEGQPQHF. Here the CDR3 DNA reads TGCGCCAGCAGCAAGGAGAAGGAGGGTCAGCCCCAGCATTTT.

The chain couples TRBV5-5 to TRBJ1-1; maybe TRBD1 (5 bases). The V end was cut by 6 bases, the J end by 3 bases, with 18 bases between. The CDR3 totals 15 residues. The V gene's germline CDR1 is SGHKS and CDR2 YYEKEE (reference sequence). The CDR3 bases are TGTGCCAGCACCCGTTTCGGGGGTAGGGACACTGAAGCTTTCTTT. It is translated as CASTRFGGRDTEAFF.

This chain's CDR3 is CASSTEAGLGYTF. The CDR3 DNA follows: TGTGCCAGCTCAACTGAGGCAGGGCTCGGCTACACCTTC. The V call is TRBV18, the J call TRBJ1-2; TRBD1 might be the D (5 bases). CDR3 size: 13 residues. Germline V lookup: CDR1 KGHSH, CDR2 LQKENI. Trimming removed 5 bases at V and 8 bases at J, with 15 bases between.

The chain uses TRBV19 and TRBJ1-1, with 8 bases identical to TRBD1. After removal of 3 bases from V and 1 base from J, the junction contained 1 base not matched to a gene. Per germline, CDR1 LNHDA and CDR2 SQIVND (reference sequence). The CDR3 extends over 14 amino acids. CDR3 amino acids: CASSIQGANTEAFF. CDR3 nucleotide sequence: TGTGCCAGTAGTATTCAGGGGGCGAACACTGAAGCTTTCTTT.

The CDR3 DNA sequence: TGTGCCAGCAGCCTTACCGGGACTAGTGTCTACGAGCAGTACTTC. This encodes CASSLTGTSVYEQYF. The genes are TRBV5-4 and TRBJ2-7; 8 bases map to TRBD2. The CDR3 has 15 amino acids. Germline V gene data show CDR1 as SGHNT and CDR2 as YYREEE (reference sequence). The J segment lost 3 bases and the V segment lost 4 bases, leaving 9 bases of the junction unmatched. The entire variable domain, with the rest obtained from reference TRBV5-4 and TRBJ2-7, is as follows: ETGVTQSPTHLIKTRGQQVTLRCSSQSGHNTVSWYQQALGQGPQFIFQYYREEENGRGNFPPRFSGLQFPNYSSELNVNALELDDSALYLCASSLTGTSVYEQYFGPGTRLTVT.

This clone came up a few times. The chain employs TRBV30 and TRBJ2-1; TRBD2 matches 8 bases. The germline V gene encodes CDR1 GTSNPN and CDR2 SVGIG (reference sequence). J lost 14 bases, V lost 3 bases, and 6 bases had no gene match. The CDR3 loop spans 11 amino acids. The CDR3 bases are TGTGCCTGGAGCCAGACTAGCGCGAAGTTCTTC. It is translated as CAWSQTSAKFF.

This chain uses TRBV7-9 with TRBJ2-5; D perhaps matches TRBD1 (6 bases). CDR3 length: 15 residues. Per the germline V gene, CDR1 is SEHNR and CDR2 is FQNEAQ (reference sequence). Trimming cost V 5 bases and J 0 bases, with 13 bases left between them. CDR3 region: CASSPGTTDQETQYF. Here the CDR3 DNA reads TGTGCCAGCAGCCCCGGGACAACCGACCAAGAGACCCAGTACTTC.

The gene calls are TRBV4-2 and TRBJ2-3, with 10 bases identical to TRBD2. From germline, CDR1 is LGHNA and CDR2 YNFKEQ. CDR3 length: 20 amino acids. V lost 0 bases and J lost 2; bases outside the gene matches: 14. The CDR3 here is CASSQDGIAGGPTNTDTQYF. For the CDR3, the DNA is TGTGCCAGCAGCCAAGATGGGATAGCGGGGGGCCCAACAAACACAGATACGCAGTATTTT.